This TCR beta chain emerged from a study of Graves' ophthalmopathy and Graves' hyperthyroidism. Study-level background: Hyperthyroidism was classified as stable if no ophthalmopathy occurred within 18 months of follow-up.

A few counts support this clonotype. Ages of hyperthyroidism patients ran from 18 to 65, and their diagnoses were new, under 2 months' duration. Amplified TCR beta CDR3 regions were obtained using RNA transcripts as template. An initial RT-PCR round employing HTBI primers preceded a second-round multiplex PCR. MiXCR, applied by TCRdb to the multiplex PCR reads, yields one record per CDR3 protein. The sample includes roughly 600,000 distinct CDR3 sequences, approximately 37% seen only once; the top ten take about 4.6%. Germline CDR1 reads MNHEY; CDR2 reads SMNVEV (reference sequence). The CDR3 extends over 14 amino acids. Trimming cost V 4 bases and J 4 bases; bases outside gene matches: 5.

Sequences were obtained from peripheral blood or thyroid tissue (not recorded which). This clonotype originated in an adult man with Graves' hyperthyroidism. The V gene is TRBV27, the J gene TRBJ2-7; 9 bases line up with TRBD1. The CDR3 loop reads CASSWTGVSYEQYF. The CDR3 DNA follows: TGTGCCAGCAGTTGGACAGGGGTTTCATACGAGCAGTACTTC.